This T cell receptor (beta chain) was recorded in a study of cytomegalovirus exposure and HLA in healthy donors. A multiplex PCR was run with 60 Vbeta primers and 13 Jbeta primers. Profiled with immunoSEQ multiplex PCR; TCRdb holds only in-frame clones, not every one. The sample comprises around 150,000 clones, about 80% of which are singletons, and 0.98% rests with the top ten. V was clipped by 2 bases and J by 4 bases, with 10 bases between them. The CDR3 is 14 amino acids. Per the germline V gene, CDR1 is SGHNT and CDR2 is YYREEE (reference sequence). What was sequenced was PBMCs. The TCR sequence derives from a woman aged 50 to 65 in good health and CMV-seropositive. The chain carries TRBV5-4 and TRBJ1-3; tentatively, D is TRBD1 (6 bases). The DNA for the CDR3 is TGTGCCAGCAGCTTCCAGGGGACGGGAAACACCATATATTTT. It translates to CASSFQGTGNTIYF.